The 27 T cell receptor beta chains given below trace back to one sample, sequenced in a study of cytomegalovirus exposure and HLA in healthy donors. Primers: 60 Vbeta forward and 13 Jbeta reverse. Sequenced by immunoSEQ multiplex PCR; TCRdb stores in-frame clones only, minus some. The sample records fewer than 130,000 clones, 60% to 85% being singletons. Sequencing was done on a sample of PBMCs. The origin of the receptors is a woman aged 55-69 years in good health and CMV-seropositive.

In DNA form, the CDR3 reads TGTGCCAGCAGACACGACAGTTTGAACACTGAAGCTTTCTTT. Amino acid sequence: CASRHDSLNTEAFF. The chain links TRBV7-9 to TRBJ1-1, with D perhaps TRBD1 (5 bases). Between the trimmed V and J ends, which lost 6 bases and 0 bases, there was a span of 11 bases. The CDR3 has 14 amino acids. Germline V gene sequence: CDR1 SEHNR, CDR2 FQNEAQ (reference sequence).

Concerning this clone: This sample also contains other DNA sequences that code for the same CDR3. J is TRBJ1-2 and V is TRBV11-2; a weak D match, TRBD1 (6 bases). CDR1 SGHAT and CDR2 FQNNGV come from the germline V gene. Trimming shortened V by 2 bases and J by 5 bases, and 9 bases separated the two germline ends. CDR3 length: 13 residues. CDR3: CASSLSQGYGYTF. As DNA, the CDR3 is TGTGCCAGCAGCTTATCACAGGGTTATGGCTACACCTTC.

This chain joins TRBV7-9 and TRBJ1-1; possible D gene TRBD1, 6 bases. CDR1 is SEHNR and CDR2 is FQNEAQ in the germline V gene (reference sequence). Between the trimmed V and J ends, which lost 5 bases and 0 bases, there was a span of 10 bases. CDR3 length: 14 residues. CDR3 sequence: CASSRDRMNTEAFF. The DNA of the CDR3 is TGTGCCAGCAGCCGAGACAGGATGAACACTGAAGCTTTCTTT.

V and J are TRBV7-9 and TRBJ2-3; TRBD1 might be the D (5 bases). The CDR3 is 16 residues long. Germline values: CDR1 SEHNR, CDR2 FQNEAQ (reference sequence). V lost 1 base to trimming and J lost 0 bases, with 11 bases between them. The CDR3 sequence is CASSLGTYFSTDTQYF. The CDR3 region has the DNA TGTGCCAGCAGCTTAGGGACATATTTTAGCACAGATACGCAGTATTTT.

In this sample, this clone turned up once. The chain combines TRBV2 with TRBJ1-5, with TRBD1 as a possible D gene (6 bases). Germline CDR1 is SNHLY and CDR2 is FYNNEI. Trimming took 5 bases from V and 0 from J, leaving 20 bases between them. The CDR3 runs to 18 residues. CDR3 sequence: CASSPIGGSSYSNQPQHF. DNA of the CDR3: TGTGCCAGCAGTCCCATTGGGGGCTCTTCGTATAGCAATCAGCCCCAGCATTTT.

This chain connects TRBV2 to TRBJ1-1; perhaps TRBD1 as D (6 bases). The CDR3 has 14 residues. V lost 5 bases, J lost 1 base, and 11 bases lay in between. The V gene's germline CDR1 is SNHLY and CDR2 FYNNEI. The DNA of the CDR3 is TGTGCCAGCAGTCTTGGACAGCAGAACACTGAAGCTTTCTTT. This encodes CASSLGQQNTEAFF.

This clone occurred once. The V call is TRBV2, the J call TRBJ2-3, with 8 bases that match TRBD1. The CDR3 length is 15 residues. CDR1 SNHLY and CDR2 FYNNEI come from the germline V gene. With V trimmed by 6 bases and J by 1 base, 6 bases remained unmatched. CDR3 sequence: CASRLDRGGTDTQYF. The CDR3 region has the DNA TGTGCCAGCAGACTCGACAGGGGCGGCACAGATACGCAGTATTTT.

This clone was seen a few times. The chain carries TRBV11-2 and TRBJ2-3; 8 positions agree with TRBD1. The germline CDR1 and CDR2 sequences are SGHAT and FQNNGV. Unmatched junction bases numbered 7, after V lost 5 bases and J lost 9 bases. The CDR3 runs 13 residues. CDR3 DNA sequence: TGTGCCAGCAGCCACGGACAGGGCTACACGCAGTATTTT. Translating it yields CASSHGQGYTQYF.

This CDR3 reads CASSPQNTGELFF. CDR3 DNA sequence: TGTGCCAGCTCACCCCAGAACACCGGGGAGCTGTTTTTT. The chain recombines TRBV18 with TRBJ2-2, with no clear D. The CDR3 runs 13 residues. Trimming pared 3 bases from V and 1 base from J, leaving 3 bases between. The germline CDR1 and CDR2 sequences are KGHSH and LQKENI.

The rearrangement links TRBV10-3 to TRBJ2-3, with 7 positions matching TRBD2. There are 15 residues in the CDR3. Germline V gives CDR1 ENHRY, CDR2 SYGVKD. The trim removed 0 bases at V and 6 bases at J, leaving 6 bases unmatched. Written as DNA, the CDR3 is TGTGCCATCAGTGAGTCCACTAGCGTAGCGGATACGCAGTATTTT. Residues: CAISESTSVADTQYF.

Regarding this clone: This sample includes further DNA sequences coding for the same CDR3. This chain joins TRBV9 and TRBJ2-7; D gene ambiguous. The V end was cut by 4 bases, the J end by 0 bases, with 8 bases between. The V gene's germline CDR1 is SGDLS and CDR2 YYNGEE. The CDR3 runs 13 residues. CDR3 loop: CASSPGDSYEQYF. The CDR3, as DNA: TGTGCCAGCAGCCCGGGTGACTCCTACGAGCAGTACTTC.

The V and J genes are TRBV19 and TRBJ1-3; D ambiguous. Trimming left V 4 bases short and J 0 bases short, with 13 bases between. This CDR3 has 16 residues. Germline CDR1 and CDR2: LNHDA and SQIVND (reference sequence). The CDR3 is CASSRSAGSSGNTIYF. In DNA form, the CDR3 reads TGTGCCAGTAGTAGGTCGGCGGGAAGCTCTGGAAACACCATATATTTT.

The CDR3 coding sequence is TGTGCCAGCAGCTTAGGGACTAGCCGTCCAACAGATACGCAGTATTTT. Protein: CASSLGTSRPTDTQYF. The V gene is TRBV5-4, the J gene TRBJ2-3; 9 bases match TRBD2. Germline CDR1 SGHNT, CDR2 YYREEE (reference sequence). The CDR3 contains 16 residues. Trimming at V came to 2 bases and at J to 3 bases, leaving 7 bases not matched to a gene.

The rearrangement uses TRBV5-1 and TRBJ1-2; 8 positions agree with TRBD1. Germline lookup yields CDR1 SGHRS and CDR2 YFSETQ. This CDR3 comprises 14 residues. Unmatched junction bases numbered 1, after V lost 3 bases and J lost 0 bases. DNA for the CDR3: TGCGCCAGCAGCTCGACAGGGGCTAACTATGGCTACACCTTC. Translation gives CASSSTGANYGYTF.

This clone was counted only a few times. This chain joins TRBV5-1 and TRBJ1-1; D gene unclear. Trimming left V 5 bases short and J 8 bases short, with 13 bases between. Germline V gives CDR1 SGHRS, CDR2 YFSETQ. The CDR3 has 12 amino acids. For the CDR3, the DNA is TGCGCCAGCAGGACACACTCCGAAGAAGCTTTCTTT. Its translation is CASRTHSEEAFF. Combining the CDR3 with reference TRBV5-1 and TRBJ1-1 gives the whole variable domain KAGVTQTPRYLIKTRGQQVTLSCSPISGHRSVSWYQQTPGQGLQFLFEYFSETQRNKGNFPGRFSGRQFSNSRSEMNVSTLELGDSALYLCASRTHSEEAFFGQGTRLTVV.

The chain carries TRBV11-2 and TRBJ1-1; D call uncertain. Germline CDR1 is SGHAT and CDR2 is FQNNGV. V was shortened by 2 bases and J by 1 base, with 11 bases between the two germline ends. This CDR3 region has 15 residues. The CDR3 DNA reads TGTGCCAGCAGCTTAAGGATGGCAGGGAACACTGAAGCTTTCTTT. It is translated as CASSLRMAGNTEAFF.

This chain joins TRBV4-1 and TRBJ2-5, with D tentatively TRBD2 (5 bases). V was clipped by 1 base and J by 5 bases, with 20 bases between them. Germline V CDR1 and CDR2: MGHRA, YSYEKL. CDR3 length: 17 amino acids. The CDR3 DNA sequence: TGCGCCAGCAGCCAAGTAAGAACGGGAAGGCTTAGGGAGACCCAGTACTTC. Amino acids: CASSQVRTGRLRETQYF.

The rearrangement uses TRBV4-1 and TRBJ2-7, with 7 bases matching TRBD1. The CDR3 is 13 amino acids. V shed 4 bases, J shed 4 bases, and the junction held 4 bases outside the gene matches. From germline, CDR1 is MGHRA and CDR2 YSYEKL. The CDR3 reads CASSPDRTYEQYF. The CDR3 DNA follows: TGCGCCAGCAGCCCGGACAGGACTTACGAGCAGTACTTC.

This chain links TRBV28 with TRBJ1-2, with D maybe TRBD1 (6 bases). There are 13 residues in the CDR3. CDR1 and CDR2 from the germline V gene are MDHEN and SYDVKM. V lost 2 bases and J lost 6, with 10 bases in between. CDR3 bases: TGTGCCAGCAGTTTAAATGGGGGCGATGGCTACACCTTC. This translates into CASSLNGGDGYTF.

This clone came up once. The chain recombines TRBV6-1 with TRBJ2-1, with D tentatively TRBD2 (5 bases). CDR1 MNHNS and CDR2 SASEGT come from the germline V gene. CDR3 length equals 15 residues. The V gene lost 6 bases and the J gene lost 0 bases, with 12 bases spanning the gap. The DNA of the CDR3 is TGTGCCAGCAGCTTATTAGCGAGCTCCTACAATGAGCAGTTCTTC. It specifies CASSLLASSYNEQFF.

The J gene is TRBJ1-1, the V gene TRBV7-9; 8 bases are shared with TRBD1. CDR3 size: 16 residues. V gave up 5 bases and J gave up 0 bases; unmatched junction bases: 8. The germline V gene has CDR1 SEHNR and CDR2 FQNEAQ (reference sequence). CDR3: CASSARQGLVNTEAFF. CDR3 bases: TGTGCCAGCAGCGCCCGACAGGGGTTGGTGAACACTGAAGCTTTCTTT. Using reference TRBV7-9 and TRBJ1-1 for the parts outside the CDR3, the full variable domain is DTGVSQNPRHKITKRGQNVTFRCDPISEHNRLYWYRQTLGQGPEFLTYFQNEAQLEKSRLLSDRFSAERPKGSFSTLEIQRTEQGDSAMYLCASSARQGLVNTEAFFGQGTRLTVV.

The CDR3 nucleotides are TGTGCCAGCAGTGAAGACCCGTTTACCTACGAGCAGTACTTC. As protein: CASSEDPFTYEQYF. The chain uses TRBV6-1 and TRBJ2-5; D unclear. The DNA end is more similar to TRBJ2-7, so the J call may be wrong. CDR3 size: 14 residues. Germline assignment: CDR1 MNHNS and CDR2 SASEGT.

The rearrangement joins TRBV9 to TRBJ1-2, with 7 positions matching TRBD1. With V trimmed by 4 bases and J by 4 bases, 10 bases remained unmatched. Looked up from germline, CDR1 is SGDLS and CDR2 is YYNGEE. The length of the CDR3 is 15 residues. Here the CDR3 reads CASSPSLTGLYGYTF. The CDR3 region has the DNA TGTGCCAGCAGCCCAAGCCTGACAGGGCTCTATGGCTACACCTTC.

The V and J genes are TRBV6-1 and TRBJ2-5, with 9 bases matching TRBD1. The length of the CDR3 is 13 residues. V was pared by 6 bases and J by 8 bases, with 7 bases of the junction left unmatched. From germline, CDR1 is MNHNS and CDR2 SASEGT. The CDR3 region has the DNA TGTGCCAGCAGGGTCGGACAGGGGCTCACCCAGTACTTC. Translated: CASRVGQGLTQYF.

V and J are TRBV7-9 and TRBJ1-2; no definite D call. V lost 3 bases and J 0 bases, leaving 11 bases between the germline ends. CDR1 is SEHNR, CDR2 FQNEAQ, per germline (reference sequence). The CDR3 is made up of 15 amino acids. CDR3 sequence: CASSFGHRANYGYTF. In DNA, the CDR3 is TGTGCCAGCAGCTTCGGTCACAGAGCTAACTATGGCTACACCTTC.

The rearrangement joins TRBV7-6 to TRBJ1-3, with 8 bases identical to TRBD1. This CDR3 has 16 residues. Germline-derived CDR1 and CDR2 are SGHVS and FNYEAQ. V was clipped by 4 bases and J by 3 bases; unmatched bases: 8. The CDR3 region has the DNA TGTGCCAGCAGCTACTTAGGGACAGGCGGTGGAAACACCATATATTTT. Translating it yields CASSYLGTGGGNTIYF. The full variable domain, rest sourced from reference TRBV7-6 and TRBJ1-3, is GAGVSQSPRYKVTKRGQDVALRCDPISGHVSLYWYRQALGQGPEFLTYFNYEAQQDKSGLPNDRFSAERPEGSISTLTIQRTEQRDSAMYRCASSYLGTGGGNTIYFGEGSWLTVV.

CDR3 residues: CASSLIAGQYYNEQFF. For the CDR3, the DNA is TGCGCCAGCAGCTTGATAGCGGGCCAGTACTACAATGAGCAGTTCTTC. The V call is TRBV5-1, the J call TRBJ2-1, with 7 bases fitting TRBD2. The CDR3 runs to 16 residues. Germline CDR1 is SGHRS and CDR2 is YFSETQ. J lost 3 bases, V lost 1 base, and 7 bases had no gene match.